This T cell receptor beta chain was recorded in a study of blood T cell repertoires in COVID-19. Study information: Sites across the United States, Italy and Spain contributed samples from acute and convalescent COVID-19.

Original handling: Amplifying reference gene primers gave estimates of nucleated cell counts. The method was immunoSEQ multiplex PCR; TCRdb's version includes in-frame clones alone and lacks a portion of them. V and J calls and clone size follow that table, whereas D and trimming were derived from the DNA. This table holds about 97,000 clones, around 87% found once. V was clipped by 4 bases and J by 1 base, with 19 bases between them. Per the germline V gene, CDR1 is KGHSH and CDR2 is LQKENI. CDR3 length equals 17 residues. While infection was still active, Seattle patients were enrolled and then followed longitudinally.

The J gene is TRBJ1-1, the V gene TRBV18; weak D call: TRBD1 (5 bases). The sample comprised peripheral blood. This receptor was obtained from a woman between 45 and 60 years old with COVID-19, enrolled during active disease. The CDR3 DNA follows: TGTGCCAGCTCACTCATACACGGCGACAGCTCGAACACTGAAGCTTTCTTT. This encodes CASSLIHGDSSNTEAFF.